This T cell receptor (beta chain) emerged from a study of PD-1 blockade in mismatch repair-deficient tumors. Whole-study context: Patients had eleven to twelve mismatch repair-deficient cancer types and were previously treated and progressing.

Study-level results: Tumor-resident clones, often absent from pretreatment blood, expanded after pembrolizumab and then contracted.

All patients were mismatch repair deficient, assessed by either PCR or immunohistochemistry. The TCR-sequenced patients were a few responders to pembrolizumab. Clones were read by immunoSEQ multiplex PCR, and TCRdb kept only the in-frame ones, dropping some. The sample has 40,000 or so clones, 80% to 85% seen once; the top ten hold about 1%. There are a few counts of this clone. Its antigen is as yet unknown. The CDR3 runs to 11 residues. The ends were cut back, 3 bases at V and 3 bases at J, with 3 bases in the middle. The germline gives CDR1 SEHNR, CDR2 FQNEAQ (reference sequence). This clonotype was sampled from an adult with mismatch repair-deficient cancer. The material was PBMCs, obtained about 38 weeks after starting pembrolizumab. This chain links TRBV7-9 with TRBJ2-7; no definite D call. CDR3: CASSLSYEQYF. The CDR3 bases are TGTGCCAGCAGCTTGAGCTACGAGCAGTACTTC.